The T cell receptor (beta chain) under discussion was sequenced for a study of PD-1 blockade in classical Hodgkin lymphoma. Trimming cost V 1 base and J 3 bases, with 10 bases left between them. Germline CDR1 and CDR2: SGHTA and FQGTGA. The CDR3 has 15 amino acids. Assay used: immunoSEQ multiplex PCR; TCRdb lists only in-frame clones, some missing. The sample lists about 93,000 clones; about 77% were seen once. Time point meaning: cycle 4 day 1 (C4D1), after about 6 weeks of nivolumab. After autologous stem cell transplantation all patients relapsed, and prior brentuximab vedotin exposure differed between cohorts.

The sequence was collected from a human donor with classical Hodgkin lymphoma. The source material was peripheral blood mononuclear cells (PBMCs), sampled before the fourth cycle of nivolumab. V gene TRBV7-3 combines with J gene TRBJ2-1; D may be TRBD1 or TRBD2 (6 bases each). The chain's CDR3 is CASSLMGGIYNEQFF. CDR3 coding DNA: TGTGCCAGCAGCTTAATGGGGGGCATCTACAATGAGCAGTTCTTC.